This T cell receptor (beta chain) was documented in a study of cytomegalovirus exposure and HLA in healthy donors. Study-level points and caveats: A previous analysis found most TCR beta V segments productive roughly 87% or roughly 30% of the time.

This PCR relied on a set of 60 Vbeta primers and 13 Jbeta primers. The method was immunoSEQ multiplex PCR; TCRdb's version includes in-frame clones alone and lacks a portion of them. This table has about 180,000 clones, about 79% appearing once. In germline, CDR1 is SGHDN, CDR2 FVKESK. With 4 bases clipped from V and 2 bases from J, the junction kept 6 bases outside the gene matches. The CDR3 is made up of 17 amino acids. Turning to this clone: Its cognate antigen is unknown.

The origin of this receptor is a girl aged 2-10 years in good health and CMV-seropositive. The chain employs TRBV14 and TRBJ2-7, with 15 bases fitting TRBD2. Sequenced sample: PBMCs. CDR3 sequence reads: CASSPQGLAGGTYEQYF. The CDR3 DNA reads as TGTGCCAGCAGCCCGCAGGGACTAGCGGGGGGAACCTACGAGCAGTACTTC.